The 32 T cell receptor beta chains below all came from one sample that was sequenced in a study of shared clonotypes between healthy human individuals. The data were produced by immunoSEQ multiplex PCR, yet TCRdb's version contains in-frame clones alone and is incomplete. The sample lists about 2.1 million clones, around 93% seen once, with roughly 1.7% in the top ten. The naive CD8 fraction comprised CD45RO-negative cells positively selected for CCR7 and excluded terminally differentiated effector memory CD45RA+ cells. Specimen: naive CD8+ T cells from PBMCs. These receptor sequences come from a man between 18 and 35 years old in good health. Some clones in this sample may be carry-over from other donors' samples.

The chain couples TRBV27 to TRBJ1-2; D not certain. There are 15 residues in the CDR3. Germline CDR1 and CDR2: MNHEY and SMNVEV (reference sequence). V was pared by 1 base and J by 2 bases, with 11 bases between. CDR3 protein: CASSLWSQGNYGYTF. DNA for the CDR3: TGTGCCAGCAGTTTATGGTCCCAAGGGAACTATGGCTACACCTTC.

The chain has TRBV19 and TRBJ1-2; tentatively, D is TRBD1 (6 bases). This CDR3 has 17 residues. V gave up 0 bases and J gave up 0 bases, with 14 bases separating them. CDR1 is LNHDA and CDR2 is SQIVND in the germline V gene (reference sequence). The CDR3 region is CASSIDPGGGTNYGYTF. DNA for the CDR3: TGTGCCAGTAGTATAGATCCCGGGGGCGGGACTAACTATGGCTACACCTTC.

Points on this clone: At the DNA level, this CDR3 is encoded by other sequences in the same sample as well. The CDR3 protein is CASSFGQGYNEQFF. The CDR3 coding sequence is TGTGCCAGCAGTTTTGGACAGGGGTACAATGAGCAGTTCTTC. The rearrangement uses TRBV27 and TRBJ2-1; TRBD1 matches at 9 bases. V lost 3 bases and J lost 4; bases outside the gene matches: 1. CDR3 length: 14 amino acids. The germline V gene has CDR1 MNHEY and CDR2 SMNVEV (reference sequence).

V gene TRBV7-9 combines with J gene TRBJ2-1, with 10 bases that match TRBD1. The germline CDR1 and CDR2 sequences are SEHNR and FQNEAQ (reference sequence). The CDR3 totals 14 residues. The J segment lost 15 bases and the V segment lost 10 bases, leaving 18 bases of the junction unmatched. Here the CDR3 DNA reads TGTGCCAACCCCCCAGGGACAGGGGACCCAAGGAGGTTCTTC. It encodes CANPPGTGDPRRFF.

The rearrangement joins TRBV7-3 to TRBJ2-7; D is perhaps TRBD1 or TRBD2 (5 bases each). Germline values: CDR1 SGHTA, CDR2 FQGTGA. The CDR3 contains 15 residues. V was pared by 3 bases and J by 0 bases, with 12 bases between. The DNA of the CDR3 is TGTGCCAGCAGCTTCTTTCCGGGACCCTCCTACGAGCAGTACTTC. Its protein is CASSFFPGPSYEQYF. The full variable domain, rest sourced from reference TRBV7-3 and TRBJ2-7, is GAGVSQTPSNKVTEKGKYVELRCDPISGHTALYWYRQSLGQGPEFLIYFQGTGAADDSGLPNDRFFAVRPEGSVSTLKIQRTERGDSAVYLCASSFFPGPSYEQYFGPGTRLTVT.

DNA of the CDR3: TGTGCCAGCAGTTTAGGTTCTTTCGGGAGCGGGAGTCCAGATACGCAGTATTTT. Protein: CASSLGSFGSGSPDTQYF. V and J are TRBV27 and TRBJ2-3, with TRBD2 matching over 8 bases. Germline values: CDR1 MNHEY, CDR2 SMNVEV (reference sequence). Trimming removed 2 bases from V and 4 bases from J; junction bases left unmatched: 14. The CDR3 runs to 18 residues.

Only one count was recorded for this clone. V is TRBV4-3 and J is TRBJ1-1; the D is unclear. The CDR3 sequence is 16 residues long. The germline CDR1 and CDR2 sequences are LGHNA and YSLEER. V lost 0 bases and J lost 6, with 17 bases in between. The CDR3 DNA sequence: TGCGCCAGCAGCCAAGATCCCAGCGGCCTGTTCTCTGAAGCTTTCTTT. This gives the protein CASSQDPSGLFSEAFF.

The CDR3 sequence: CATSSTPSVVTTNEKLFF. The CDR3 nucleotides are TGTGCCACCAGCAGTACCCCGTCCGTAGTTACAACTAATGAAAAACTGTTTTTT. V and J are TRBV15 and TRBJ1-4, with D unresolved. Germline V CDR1 and CDR2: LNHNV, YYDKDF (reference sequence). The V gene lost 3 bases and the J gene lost 0 bases, with 17 bases spanning the gap. This CDR3 region has 18 residues.

The CDR3 loop is CASSYDRGLDTQYF. The CDR3 DNA reads TGTGCCAGCAGTTACGACCGGGGGCTGGACACGCAGTATTTT. V usage is TRBV27 and J usage is TRBJ2-3; D possibly uses TRBD1 or TRBD2 (6 bases each). This CDR3 has 14 residues. Trimming shortened V by 4 bases and J by 9 bases, and 17 bases separated the two germline ends. Germline CDR1 reads MNHEY; CDR2 reads SMNVEV (reference sequence).

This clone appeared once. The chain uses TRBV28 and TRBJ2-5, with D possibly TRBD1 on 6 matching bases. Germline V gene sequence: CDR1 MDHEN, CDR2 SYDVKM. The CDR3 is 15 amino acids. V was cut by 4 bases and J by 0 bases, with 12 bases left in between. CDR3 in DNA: TGTGCCAGCAGTTCCCCCTGGGACAACCAAGAGACCCAGTACTTC. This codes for CASSSPWDNQETQYF.

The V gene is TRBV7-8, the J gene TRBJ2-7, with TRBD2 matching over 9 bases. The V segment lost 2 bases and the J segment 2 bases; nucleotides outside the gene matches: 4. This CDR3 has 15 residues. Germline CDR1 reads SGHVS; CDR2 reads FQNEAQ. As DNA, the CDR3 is TGTGCCAGCAGCTTATCTTCTAGCGGGGCCTACGAGCAGTACTTC. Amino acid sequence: CASSLSSSGAYEQYF.

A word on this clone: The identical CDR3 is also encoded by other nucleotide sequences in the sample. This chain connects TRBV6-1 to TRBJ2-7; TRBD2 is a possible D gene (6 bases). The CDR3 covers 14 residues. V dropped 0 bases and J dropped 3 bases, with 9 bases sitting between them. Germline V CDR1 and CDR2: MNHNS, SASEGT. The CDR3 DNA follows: TGTGCCAGCAGTGAAGCCGGGACTCTCTACGAGCAGTACTTC. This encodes CASSEAGTLYEQYF.

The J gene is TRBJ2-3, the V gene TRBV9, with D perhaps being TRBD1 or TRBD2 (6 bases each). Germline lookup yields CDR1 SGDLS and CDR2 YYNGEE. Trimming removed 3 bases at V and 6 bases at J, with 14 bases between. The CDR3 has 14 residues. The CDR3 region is CASSAYREADTQYF. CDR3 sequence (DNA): TGTGCCAGCAGCGCATACAGGGAGGCCGATACGCAGTATTTT.

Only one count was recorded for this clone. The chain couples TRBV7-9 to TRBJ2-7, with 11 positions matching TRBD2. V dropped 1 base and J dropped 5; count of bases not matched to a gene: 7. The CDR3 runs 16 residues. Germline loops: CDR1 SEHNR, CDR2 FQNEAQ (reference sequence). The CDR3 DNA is TGTGCCAGCAGCTTAGGGCTAGCGGGAGGCCCCGACGAGCAGTACTTC. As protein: CASSLGLAGGPDEQYF.

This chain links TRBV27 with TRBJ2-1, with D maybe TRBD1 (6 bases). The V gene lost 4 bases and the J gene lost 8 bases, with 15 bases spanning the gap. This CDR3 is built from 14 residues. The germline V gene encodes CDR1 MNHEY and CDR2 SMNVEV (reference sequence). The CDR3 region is CASSSRQALDEQFF. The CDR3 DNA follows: TGTGCCAGCAGTTCCCGACAGGCCCTCGATGAGCAGTTCTTC.

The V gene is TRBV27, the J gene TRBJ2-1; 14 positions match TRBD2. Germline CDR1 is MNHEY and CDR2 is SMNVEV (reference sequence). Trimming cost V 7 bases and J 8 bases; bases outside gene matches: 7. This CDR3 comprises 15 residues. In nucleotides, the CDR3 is TGTGCCAGCACCATGGGACTAGCGGGAGTTTATGAGCAGTTCTTC. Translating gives CASTMGLAGVYEQFF.

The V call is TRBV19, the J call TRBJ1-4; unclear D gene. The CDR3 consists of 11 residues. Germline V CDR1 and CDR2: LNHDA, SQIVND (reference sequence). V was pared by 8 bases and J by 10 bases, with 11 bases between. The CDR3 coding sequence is TGTGCCAGTTGGCAAGGTGGAAAACTGTTTTTT. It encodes CASWQGGKLFF.

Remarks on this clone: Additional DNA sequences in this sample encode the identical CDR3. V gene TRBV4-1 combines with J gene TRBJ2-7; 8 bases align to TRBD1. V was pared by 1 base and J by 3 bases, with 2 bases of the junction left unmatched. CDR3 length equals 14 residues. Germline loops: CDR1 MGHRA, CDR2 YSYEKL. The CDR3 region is CASSQVGTGYEQYF. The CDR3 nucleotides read TGCGCCAGCAGCCAAGTAGGGACAGGCTACGAGCAGTACTTC.

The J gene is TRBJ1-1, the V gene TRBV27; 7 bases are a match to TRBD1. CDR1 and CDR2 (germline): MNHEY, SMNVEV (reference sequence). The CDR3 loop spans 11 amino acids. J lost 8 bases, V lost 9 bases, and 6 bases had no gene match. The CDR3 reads CASRQGIEAFF. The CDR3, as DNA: TGTGCCAGTAGACAGGGAATAGAAGCTTTCTTT.

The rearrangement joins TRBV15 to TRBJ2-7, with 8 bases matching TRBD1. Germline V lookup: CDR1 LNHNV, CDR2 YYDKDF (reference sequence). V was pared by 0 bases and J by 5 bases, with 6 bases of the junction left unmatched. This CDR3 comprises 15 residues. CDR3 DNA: TGTGCCACCAGCAGAGACGTGACAGGGGCGCACGAGCAGTACTTC. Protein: CATSRDVTGAHEQYF. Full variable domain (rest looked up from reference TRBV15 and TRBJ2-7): DAMVIQNPRYQVTQFGKPVTLSCSQTLNHNVMYWYQQKSSQAPKLLFHYYDKDFNNEADTPDNFQSRRPNTSFCFLDIRSPGLGDTAMYLCATSRDVTGAHEQYFGPGTRLTVT.

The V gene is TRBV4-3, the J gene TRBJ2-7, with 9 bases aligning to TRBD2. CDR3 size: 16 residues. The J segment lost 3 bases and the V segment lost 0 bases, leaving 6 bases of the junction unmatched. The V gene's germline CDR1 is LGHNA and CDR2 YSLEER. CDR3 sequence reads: CASSQDGSGSDYEQYF. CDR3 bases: TGCGCCAGCAGCCAAGATGGTAGCGGGAGCGACTACGAGCAGTACTTC.

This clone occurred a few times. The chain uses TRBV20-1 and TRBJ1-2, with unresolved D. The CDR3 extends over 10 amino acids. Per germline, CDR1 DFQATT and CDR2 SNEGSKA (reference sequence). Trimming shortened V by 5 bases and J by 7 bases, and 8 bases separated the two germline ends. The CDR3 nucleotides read TGCAGTGCTTACGACTCTGGCTACACCTTC. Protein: CSAYDSGYTF.

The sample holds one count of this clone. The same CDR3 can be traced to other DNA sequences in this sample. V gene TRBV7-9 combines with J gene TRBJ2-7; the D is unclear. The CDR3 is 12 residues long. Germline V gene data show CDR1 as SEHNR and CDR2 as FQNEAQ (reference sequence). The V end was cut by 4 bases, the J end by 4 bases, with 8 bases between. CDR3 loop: CASSSARYEQYF. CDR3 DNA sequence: TGTGCCAGCAGCTCCGCCCGTTACGAGCAGTACTTC.

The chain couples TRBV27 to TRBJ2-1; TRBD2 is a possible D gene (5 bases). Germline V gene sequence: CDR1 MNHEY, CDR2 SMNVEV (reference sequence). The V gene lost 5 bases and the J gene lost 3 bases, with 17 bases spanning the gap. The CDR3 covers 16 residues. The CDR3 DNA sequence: TGTGCCAGCAGTGGGTCTTGGGGAGACGACTACAATGAGCAGTTCTTC. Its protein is CASSGSWGDDYNEQFF.

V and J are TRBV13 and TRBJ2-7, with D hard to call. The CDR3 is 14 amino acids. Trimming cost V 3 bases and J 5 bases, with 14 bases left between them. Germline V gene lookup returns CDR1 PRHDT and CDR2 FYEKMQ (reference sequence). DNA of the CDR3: TGTGCCAGCAGCTTGGGTGAAACTACCCACGAGCAGTACTTC. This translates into CASSLGETTHEQYF.

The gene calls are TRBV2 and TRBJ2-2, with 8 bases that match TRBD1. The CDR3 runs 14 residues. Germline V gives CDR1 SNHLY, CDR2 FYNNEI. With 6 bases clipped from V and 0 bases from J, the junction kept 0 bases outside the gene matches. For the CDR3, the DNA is TGTGCCAGCAGGGACAGGGCGAACACCGGGGAGCTGTTTTTT. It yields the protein CASRDRANTGELFF.

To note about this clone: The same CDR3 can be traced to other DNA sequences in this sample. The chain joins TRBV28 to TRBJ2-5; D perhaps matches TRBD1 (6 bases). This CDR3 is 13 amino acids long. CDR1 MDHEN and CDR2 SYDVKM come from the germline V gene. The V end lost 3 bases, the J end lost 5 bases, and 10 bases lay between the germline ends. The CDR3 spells CASSFRGRETQYF. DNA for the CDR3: TGTGCCAGCAGTTTCAGGGGCCGGGAGACCCAGTACTTC. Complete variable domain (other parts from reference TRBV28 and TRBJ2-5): DVKVTQSSRYLVKRTGEKVFLECVQDMDHENMFWYRQDPGLGLRLIYFSYDVKMKEKGDIPEGYSVSREKKERFSLILESASTNQTSMYLCASSFRGRETQYFGPGTRLLVL.

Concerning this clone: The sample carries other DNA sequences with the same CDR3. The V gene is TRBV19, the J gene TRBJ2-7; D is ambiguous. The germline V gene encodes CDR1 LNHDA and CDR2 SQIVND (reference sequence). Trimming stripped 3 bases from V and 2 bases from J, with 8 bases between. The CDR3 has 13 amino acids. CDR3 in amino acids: CASSIAAAYEQYF. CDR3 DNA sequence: TGTGCCAGTAGTATTGCGGCAGCCTACGAGCAGTACTTC.

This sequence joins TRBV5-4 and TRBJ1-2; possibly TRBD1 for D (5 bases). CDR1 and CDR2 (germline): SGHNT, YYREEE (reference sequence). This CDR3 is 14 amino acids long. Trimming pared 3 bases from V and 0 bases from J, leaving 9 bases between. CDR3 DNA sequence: TGTGCCAGCAGCTCCGACAGTACTAACTATGGCTACACCTTC. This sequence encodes CASSSDSTNYGYTF.

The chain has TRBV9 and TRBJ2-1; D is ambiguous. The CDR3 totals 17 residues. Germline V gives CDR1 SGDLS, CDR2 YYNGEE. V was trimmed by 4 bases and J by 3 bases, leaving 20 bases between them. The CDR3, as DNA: TGTGCCAGCAGCACCCCCTCTCTGGCAGGCCACTACAATGAGCAGTTCTTC. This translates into CASSTPSLAGHYNEQFF.

This CDR3 reads CASRVREGFVETQYF. CDR3 nucleotides: TGTGCCAGCAGAGTCCGGGAGGGGTTCGTCGAGACCCAGTACTTC. The chain links TRBV28 to TRBJ2-5, with TRBD2 matching over 8 bases. V was pared by 6 bases and J by 5 bases, with 11 bases of the junction left unmatched. Germline V gene lookup returns CDR1 MDHEN and CDR2 SYDVKM. The CDR3 is 15 amino acids.

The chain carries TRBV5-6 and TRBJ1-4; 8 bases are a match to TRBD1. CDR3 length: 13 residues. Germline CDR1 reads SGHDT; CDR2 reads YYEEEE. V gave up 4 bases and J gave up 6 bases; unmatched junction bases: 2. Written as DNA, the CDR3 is TGTGCCAGCAGCCAGACAGGGGATGAAAAACTGTTTTTT. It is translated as CASSQTGDEKLFF.